This T cell receptor (beta chain) derives from a study of T cells expressing NK-cell markers. The overall study: Out of eight donors sequenced, seven tested HCMV-seropositive and the remaining one seronegative.

Study findings and constraints: A handful of donors' CD3+CD56-NKG2C+ cells were dominated by the same clonotypes.

There are 13 residues in the CDR3. The V gene's germline CDR1 is SQVTM and CDR2 ANQGSEA. A word on this clonotype: Its specificity is not known.

Each CDR3 protein gets one entry in TCRdb, which reprocessed the 5' RACE reads and gives no DNA. The sample totals about 260,000 distinct CDR3 sequences. The sequenced sample was blood T cells: a sorted CD56 or NKG2C T cell subset, CD4+ or CD8+ T cells, or bulk PBMC T cells (not recorded which). The chain couples TRBV29-1 to TRBJ2-1. The TCR sequence derives from a woman aged 18-70 years in good health. CDR3 in amino acids: CSVDLSSYNEQFF.